The present T cell receptor (beta chain) was sequenced within a study of blood T cell repertoires in COVID-19. Across the study: The study drew acute and convalescent COVID-19 samples from the United States, Italy and Spain. From T cells, B-cell-depleted T cells, or PBMCs came the material, which was cDNA or gDNA.

The CDR3 spans 14 residues. CDR1 and CDR2 (germline): SQVTM, ANQGSEA. The ends were cut back, 4 bases at V and 0 bases at J, with 10 bases in the middle. Original data processing: How many nucleated cells were present was estimated from reference gene primer amplification. Some clones are missing from TCRdb's copy, which holds only in-frame ones; the method was immunoSEQ multiplex PCR. The V and J calls and clone size come from that table; D and trimming were worked out from the DNA. This table holds 110,000 to 150,000 clones, under 85% found once. The V and J genes are TRBV29-1 and TRBJ1-3; D unresolved. Sample: peripheral blood. The clonotype comes from a human donor in a cohort sampled during active COVID-19. The CDR3 sequence: CSVVLRFSGNTIYF. The CDR3 coding sequence is TGCAGCGTTGTATTGCGTTTCTCTGGAAACACCATATATTTT.